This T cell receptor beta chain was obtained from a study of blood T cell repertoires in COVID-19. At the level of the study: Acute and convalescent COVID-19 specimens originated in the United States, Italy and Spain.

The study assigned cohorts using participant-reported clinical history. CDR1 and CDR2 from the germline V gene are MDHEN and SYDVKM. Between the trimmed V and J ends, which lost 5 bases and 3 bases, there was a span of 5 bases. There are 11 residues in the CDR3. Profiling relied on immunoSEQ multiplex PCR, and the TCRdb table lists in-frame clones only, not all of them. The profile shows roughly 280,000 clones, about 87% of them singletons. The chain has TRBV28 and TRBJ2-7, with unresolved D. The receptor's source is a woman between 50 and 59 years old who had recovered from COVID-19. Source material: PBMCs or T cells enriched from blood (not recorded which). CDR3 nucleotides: TGTGCCAGCAGTCAGTACTACGAGCAGTACTTC. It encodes CASSQYYEQYF.